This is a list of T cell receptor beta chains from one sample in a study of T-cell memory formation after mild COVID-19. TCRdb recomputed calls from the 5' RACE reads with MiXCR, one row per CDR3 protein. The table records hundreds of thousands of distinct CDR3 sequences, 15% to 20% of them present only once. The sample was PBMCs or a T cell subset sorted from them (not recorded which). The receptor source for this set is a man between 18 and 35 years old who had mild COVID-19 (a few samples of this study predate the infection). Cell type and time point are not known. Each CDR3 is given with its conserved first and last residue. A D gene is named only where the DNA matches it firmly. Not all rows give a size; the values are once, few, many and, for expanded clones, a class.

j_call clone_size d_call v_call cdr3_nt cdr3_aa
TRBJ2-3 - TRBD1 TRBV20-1 TGCAGTGCTAGGAAGACAGGGGAAGGGACAGATACGCAGTATTTT CSARKTGEGTDTQYF
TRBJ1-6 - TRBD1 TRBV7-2 TGTGCCAGCAGAAGACAGGGAACCTATAATTCACCCCTCCACTTT CASRRQGTYNSPLHF
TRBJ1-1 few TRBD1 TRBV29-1 TGCAGCGTTGAAGAACAGGGGCCGGGCACTGAAGCTTTCTTT CSVEEQGPGTEAFF
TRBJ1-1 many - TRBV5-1 TGCGCCAGCAGCGGGCAGGGGACGAACACTGAAGCTTTCTTT CASSGQGTNTEAFF
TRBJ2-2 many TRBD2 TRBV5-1 TGCGCCAGCAGCAAAACTAGCGACACCGGGGAGCTGTTTTTT CASSKTSDTGELFF
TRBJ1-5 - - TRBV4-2 TGTGCCAGCAGCCAAGACTGGAAACAGCCCCAGCATTTT CASSQDWKQPQHF
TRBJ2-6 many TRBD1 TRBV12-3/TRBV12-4 TGTGCCAGCAGGCAAGGGACAGCTGGGGCCAACGTCCTGACTTTC CASRQGTAGANVLTF
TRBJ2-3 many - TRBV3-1 TGTGCCAGCAGCCAGGGGGGCGCCGATACGCAGTATTTT CASSQGGADTQYF
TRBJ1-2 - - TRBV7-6 TGTGCCAGCAGCCCCCGGACGGAGGGCTATGGCTACACCTTC CASSPRTEGYGYTF
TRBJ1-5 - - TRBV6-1 TGTGCCAGCAGTGAAAGAGGGAACCCCCAGCATTTT CASSERGNPQHF
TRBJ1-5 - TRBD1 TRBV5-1 TGCACCAGCAGCCCACAGGGGCCCCACCAGCCCCAGCATTTT CTSSPQGPHQPQHF
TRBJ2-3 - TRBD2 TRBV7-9 TGTGCCAGCAGTCCGACGGGGGGGAGCACAGATACGCAGTATTTT CASSPTGGSTDTQYF
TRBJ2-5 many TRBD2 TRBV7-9 TGTGCCAGCAGCTTGCGGGGGGTCCAAGAGACCCAGTACTTC CASSLRGVQETQYF
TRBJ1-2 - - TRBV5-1 TGCGCCAGCAGCTTGGAAGATTTTGGTGGCTACACCTTC CASSLEDFGGYTF
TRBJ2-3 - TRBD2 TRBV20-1 TGCAGTGCTAGATCCGCGGGGGTAGGGACAGATACGCAGTATTTT CSARSAGVGTDTQYF
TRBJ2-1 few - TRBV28 TGTGCCAGCATTGAGGCCCCGGCCACTTACAATGAGCAGTTCTTC CASIEAPATYNEQFF
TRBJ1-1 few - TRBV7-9 TGTGCCAGCAGCTTAAGTATGGCTGAAGCTTTCTTT CASSLSMAEAFF
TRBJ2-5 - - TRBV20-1 TGCAGTGCTAGAGACGGGCCATATGAGACCCAGTACTTC CSARDGPYETQYF
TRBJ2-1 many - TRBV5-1 TGCGCCAGCAGCTTCACAGGGTTCAATGAGCAGTTCTTC CASSFTGFNEQFF
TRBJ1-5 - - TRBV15 TGTGCCACCAGCAGAGATAAGGTTAGCAATCAGCCCCAGCATTTT CATSRDKVSNQPQHF
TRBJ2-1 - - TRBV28 TGTGCCAGCACCTCCGAATACAATGAGCAGTTCTTC CASTSEYNEQFF
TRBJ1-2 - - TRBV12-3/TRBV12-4 TGTGCCAGCAGTGGGGGGGGTACCACTGGCTACACCTTC CASSGGGTTGYTF
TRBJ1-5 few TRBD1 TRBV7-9 TGTGCCAGCAGCTTAGTTTTCACCGGGACAGGGGGGGGACAGCCCCAGCATTTT CASSLVFTGTGGGQPQHF
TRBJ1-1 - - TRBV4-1 TGCGCCAGCAGTCGAGGCATAAGCACTGAAGCTTTCTTT CASSRGISTEAFF